This T cell receptor beta chain was captured in a study of lymphopenia after photon versus proton radiotherapy. Study results and limitations: Post-nadir diversity loss with photons came from oligoclonal expansion, particularly CD8+ Temra cells.

The CDR3 spans 13 residues. V was trimmed by 0 bases and J by 5 bases, leaving 8 bases between them. Germline V gene sequence: CDR1 ENHRY, CDR2 SYGVKD. This clone was seen a handful of times. The antigen is not known. The assay was immunoSEQ multiplex PCR, and TCRdb's table has in-frame clones only and misses some. In the table there are 40,000 to 55,000 clones, 92% of which are singletons. The V and J genes are TRBV10-3 and TRBJ2-7; no reliable D call. The clonotype originates from a woman between 40 and 50 years old with cholangiocarcinoma. The input for sequencing was peripheral blood, taken from a patient treated with photon-based radiotherapy. The CDR3 sequence: CAISESSRNEQYF. The CDR3 region has the DNA TGTGCCATCAGTGAGTCGTCCAGAAACGAGCAGTACTTC.